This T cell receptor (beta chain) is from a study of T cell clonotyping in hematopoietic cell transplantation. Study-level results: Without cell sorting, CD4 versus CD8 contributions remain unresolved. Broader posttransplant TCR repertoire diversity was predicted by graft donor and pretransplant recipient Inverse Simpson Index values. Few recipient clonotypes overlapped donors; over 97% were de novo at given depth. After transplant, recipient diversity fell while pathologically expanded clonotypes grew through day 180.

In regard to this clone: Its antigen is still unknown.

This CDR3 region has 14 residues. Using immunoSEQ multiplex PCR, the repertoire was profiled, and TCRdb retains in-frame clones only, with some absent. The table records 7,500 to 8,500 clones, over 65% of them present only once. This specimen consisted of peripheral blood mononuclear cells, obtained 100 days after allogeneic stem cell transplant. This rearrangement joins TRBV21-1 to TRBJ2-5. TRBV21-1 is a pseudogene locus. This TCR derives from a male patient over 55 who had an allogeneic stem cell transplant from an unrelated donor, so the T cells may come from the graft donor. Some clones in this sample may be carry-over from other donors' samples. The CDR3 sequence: CASSYLKGRETQYF. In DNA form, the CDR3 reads TGTGCCAGCAGCTATCTGAAGGGAAGAGAGACCCAGTACTTC.